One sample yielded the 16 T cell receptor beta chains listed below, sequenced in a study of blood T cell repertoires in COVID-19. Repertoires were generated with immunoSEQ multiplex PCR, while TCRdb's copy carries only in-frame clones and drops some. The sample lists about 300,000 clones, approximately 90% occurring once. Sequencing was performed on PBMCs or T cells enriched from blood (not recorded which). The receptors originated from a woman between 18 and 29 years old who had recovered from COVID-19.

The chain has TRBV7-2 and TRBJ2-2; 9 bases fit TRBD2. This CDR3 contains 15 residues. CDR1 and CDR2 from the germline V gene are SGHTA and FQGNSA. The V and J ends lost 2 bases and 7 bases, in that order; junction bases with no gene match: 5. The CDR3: CASSLRAGGVGELFF. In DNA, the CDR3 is TGTGCCAGCAGCTTACGCGCGGGAGGGGTCGGGGAGCTGTTTTTT. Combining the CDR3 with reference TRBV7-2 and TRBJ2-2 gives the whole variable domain GAGVSQSPSNKVTEKGKDVELRCDPISGHTALYWYRQSLGQGLEFLIYFQGNSAPDKSGLPSDRFSAERTGGSVSTLTIQRTQQEDSAVYLCASSLRAGGVGELFFGEGSRLTVL.

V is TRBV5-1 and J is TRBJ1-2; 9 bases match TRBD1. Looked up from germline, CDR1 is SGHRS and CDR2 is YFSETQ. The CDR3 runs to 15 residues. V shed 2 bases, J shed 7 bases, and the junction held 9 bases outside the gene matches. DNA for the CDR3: TGCGCCAGCAGCTTTGTCGGACAGGGGCTGGGTGGCTACACCTTC. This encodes CASSFVGQGLGGYTF.

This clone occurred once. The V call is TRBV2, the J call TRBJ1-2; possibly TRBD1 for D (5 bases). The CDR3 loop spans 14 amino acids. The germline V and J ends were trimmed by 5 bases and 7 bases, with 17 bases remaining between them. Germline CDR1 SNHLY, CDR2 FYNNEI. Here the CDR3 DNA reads TGTGCCAGCAGTAGACCAGGGTCTGCGCTTGGCTACACCTTC. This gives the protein CASSRPGSALGYTF.

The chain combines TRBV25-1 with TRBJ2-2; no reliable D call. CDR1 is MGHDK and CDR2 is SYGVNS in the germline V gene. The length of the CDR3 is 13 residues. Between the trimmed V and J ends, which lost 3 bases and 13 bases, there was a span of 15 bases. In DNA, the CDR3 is TGTGCCAGCAGTGACTTGTCTTCCCACGGGCTGTTTTTT. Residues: CASSDLSSHGLFF.

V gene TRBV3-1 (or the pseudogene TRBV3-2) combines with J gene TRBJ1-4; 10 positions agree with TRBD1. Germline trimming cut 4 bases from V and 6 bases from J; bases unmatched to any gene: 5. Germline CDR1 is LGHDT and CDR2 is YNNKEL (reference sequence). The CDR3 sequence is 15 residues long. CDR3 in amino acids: CASSLSTGGDEKLFF. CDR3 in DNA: TGTGCCAGCAGCCTTTCGACAGGGGGCGATGAAAAACTGTTTTTT.

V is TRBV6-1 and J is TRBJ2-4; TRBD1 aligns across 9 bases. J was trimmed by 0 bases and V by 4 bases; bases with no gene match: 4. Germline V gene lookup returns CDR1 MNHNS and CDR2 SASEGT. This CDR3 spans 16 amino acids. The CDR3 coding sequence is TGTGCCAGCAGTGGATGGGACAGGGAAGCCAAAAACATTCAGTACTTC. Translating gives CASSGWDREAKNIQYF.

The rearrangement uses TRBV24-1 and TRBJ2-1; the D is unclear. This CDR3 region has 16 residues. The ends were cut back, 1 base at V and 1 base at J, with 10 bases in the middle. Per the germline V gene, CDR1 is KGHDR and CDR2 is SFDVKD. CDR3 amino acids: CATSDLQSLSYNEQFF. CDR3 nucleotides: TGTGCCACCAGTGATTTACAGTCCCTTTCCTACAATGAGCAGTTCTTC.

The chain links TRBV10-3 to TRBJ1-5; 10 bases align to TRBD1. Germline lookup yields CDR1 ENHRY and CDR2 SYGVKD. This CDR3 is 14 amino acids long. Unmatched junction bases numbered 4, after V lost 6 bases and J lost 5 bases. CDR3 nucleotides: TGTGCCATCAGCAACGGACAGGGGGATCAGCCCCAGCATTTT. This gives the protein CAISNGQGDQPQHF.

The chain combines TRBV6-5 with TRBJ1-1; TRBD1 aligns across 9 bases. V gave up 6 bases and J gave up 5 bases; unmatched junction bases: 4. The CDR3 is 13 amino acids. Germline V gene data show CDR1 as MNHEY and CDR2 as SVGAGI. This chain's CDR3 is CASRQTGGTEAFF. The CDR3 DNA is TGTGCCAGCAGACAGACAGGGGGGACTGAAGCTTTCTTT.

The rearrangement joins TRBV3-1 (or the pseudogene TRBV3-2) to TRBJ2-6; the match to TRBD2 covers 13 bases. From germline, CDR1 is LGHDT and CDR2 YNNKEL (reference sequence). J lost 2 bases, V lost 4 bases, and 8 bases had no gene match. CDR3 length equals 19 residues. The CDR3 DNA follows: TGTGCCAGCAGCCCCGGACTAGCGGGAGTTCGAACTGGGGCCAACGTCCTGACTTTC. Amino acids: CASSPGLAGVRTGANVLTF.

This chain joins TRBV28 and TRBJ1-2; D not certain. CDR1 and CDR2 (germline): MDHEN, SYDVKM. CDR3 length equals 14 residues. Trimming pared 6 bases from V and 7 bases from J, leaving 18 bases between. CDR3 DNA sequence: TGTGCCAGCAGGCCCCTGACGGCTAGCGCTGGCTACACCTTC. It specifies CASRPLTASAGYTF.

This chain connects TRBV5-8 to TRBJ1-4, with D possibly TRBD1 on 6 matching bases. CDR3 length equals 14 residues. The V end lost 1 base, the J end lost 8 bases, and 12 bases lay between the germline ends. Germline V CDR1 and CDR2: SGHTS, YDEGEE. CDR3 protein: CASSLQGLQEKLFF. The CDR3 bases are TGTGCCAGCAGCTTGCAGGGGCTTCAGGAAAAACTGTTTTTT.

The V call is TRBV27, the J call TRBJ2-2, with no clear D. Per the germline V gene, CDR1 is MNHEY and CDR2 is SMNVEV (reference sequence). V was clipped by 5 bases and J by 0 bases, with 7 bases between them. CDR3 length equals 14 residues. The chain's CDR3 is CASSNRANTGELFF. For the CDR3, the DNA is TGTGCCAGCAGTAACCGGGCGAACACCGGGGAGCTGTTTTTT.

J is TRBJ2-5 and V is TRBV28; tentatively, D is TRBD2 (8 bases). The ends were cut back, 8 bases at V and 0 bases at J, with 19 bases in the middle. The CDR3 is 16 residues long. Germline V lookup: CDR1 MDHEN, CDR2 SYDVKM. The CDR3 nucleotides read TGTGCCAGCGAATCGGGAGGGACAGCCCACCAAGAGACCCAGTACTTC. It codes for CASESGGTAHQETQYF. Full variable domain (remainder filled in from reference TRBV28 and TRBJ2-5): DVKVTQSSRYLVKRTGEKVFLECVQDMDHENMFWYRQDPGLGLRLIYFSYDVKMKEKGDIPEGYSVSREKKERFSLILESASTNQTSMYLCASESGGTAHQETQYFGPGTRLLVL.

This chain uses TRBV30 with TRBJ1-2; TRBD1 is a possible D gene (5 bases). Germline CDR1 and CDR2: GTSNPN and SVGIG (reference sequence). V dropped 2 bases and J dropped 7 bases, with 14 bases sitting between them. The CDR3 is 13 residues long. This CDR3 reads CAWSKWGPGGYTF. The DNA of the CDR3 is TGTGCCTGGAGTAAGTGGGGCCCGGGTGGCTACACCTTC.

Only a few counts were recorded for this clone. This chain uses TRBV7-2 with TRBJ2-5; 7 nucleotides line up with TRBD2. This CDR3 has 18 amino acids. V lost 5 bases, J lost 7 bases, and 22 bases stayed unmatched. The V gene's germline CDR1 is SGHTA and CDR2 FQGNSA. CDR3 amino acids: CASSPSRGVGRAGGTQYF. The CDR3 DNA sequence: TGTGCCAGCAGCCCTTCCCGGGGCGTGGGGAGGGCCGGGGGGACCCAGTACTTC.